This entry lists 32 T cell receptor beta chains sequenced from one sample in a study of blood T cells in healthy people across ages. Together with a sample-barcoded 5' primer, a J-beta primer mix was included in a second PCR lasting about 6 to 12 cycles. From the 5' RACE reads, TCRdb called clonotypes with MiXCR, one entry per CDR3 protein. The sample lists 600,000 to 1,000,000 distinct CDR3 sequences; approximately 25% were seen once. The same sample was also studied in work on T cells of mothers and their children.

Material: blood. Receptors originate from a boy aged 5-17 years in good health.

This chain uses TRBV11-2 with TRBJ2-1; 7 nucleotides match TRBD2. CDR3 length: 17 residues. V lost 5 bases, J lost 0 bases, and 10 bases stayed unmatched. CDR1 is SGHAT and CDR2 is FQNNGV in the germline V gene. The CDR3 nucleotides read TGTGCCAGCAGCCCTACCGGGGGGATAAGCTCCTACAATGAGCAGTTCTTC. Its protein product is CASSPTGGISSYNEQFF.

In its sample, this clonotype was seen a few times. This chain joins TRBV20-1 and TRBJ2-7, with TRBD2 matching over 13 bases. The CDR3 spans 14 residues. The V gene end was trimmed by 2 bases and the J gene end by 9 bases; junction bases not matched to a gene: 7. CDR1 and CDR2 (germline): DFQATT, SNEGSKA (reference sequence). The DNA of the CDR3 is TGCAGTGCTAGATCGGGACTAGCGGGACATGGGCAGTACTTC. The encoded protein is CSARSGLAGHGQYF.

The chain has TRBV4-1 and TRBJ2-7, with 8 bases matching TRBD1. Looked up from germline, CDR1 is MGHRA and CDR2 is YSYEKL. J lost 2 bases, V lost 1 base, and 7 bases had no gene match. The CDR3 contains 16 residues. CDR3 amino acids: CASSQVPGRGPYEQYF. The CDR3 nucleotides read TGCGCCAGCAGCCAAGTCCCGGGCAGGGGGCCCTACGAGCAGTACTTC.

The V gene is TRBV5-1, the J gene TRBJ2-2, with a tentative D call TRBD2 (6 bases). The CDR3 extends over 16 amino acids. Germline loops: CDR1 SGHRS, CDR2 YFSETQ. Trimming took off 5 bases at V and 7 bases at J, with 21 bases between the two ends. The CDR3 nucleotides read TGCGCCAGCAGGTGGGGAGGCTCGGCTCGCGTCGGGGAGCTGTTTTTT. This codes for CASRWGGSARVGELFF. Complete variable domain (other parts from reference TRBV5-1 and TRBJ2-2): KAGVTQTPRYLIKTRGQQVTLSCSPISGHRSVSWYQQTPGQGLQFLFEYFSETQRNKGNFPGRFSGRQFSNSRSEMNVSTLELGDSALYLCASRWGGSARVGELFFGEGSRLTVL.

The gene calls are TRBV7-2 and TRBJ1-1; D remains ambiguous. Germline lookup yields CDR1 SGHTA and CDR2 FQGNSA. V was pared by 2 bases and J by 4 bases, with 14 bases between. This CDR3 is built from 15 residues. The CDR3 DNA follows: TGTGCCAGCAGCTTACTAGGTATTGGAGGCACTGAAGCTTTCTTT. Amino acids: CASSLLGIGGTEAFF.

This chain links TRBV28 with TRBJ2-7; no firm D call. CDR3 length equals 10 residues. V lost 5 bases to trimming and J lost 6 bases, with 5 bases between them. Germline V lookup: CDR1 MDHEN, CDR2 SYDVKM. CDR3: CASSTFEQYF. CDR3 in DNA: TGTGCCAGCAGTACTTTCGAGCAGTACTTC.

This chain joins TRBV7-2 and TRBJ2-5, with 10 bases matching TRBD2. The J segment lost 4 bases and the V segment lost 2 bases, leaving 7 bases of the junction unmatched. CDR1 is SGHTA and CDR2 is FQGNSA in the germline V gene. CDR3 length: 16 amino acids. The CDR3 nucleotides are TGTGCCAGCAGCTTACTCCGAAGACTAGCGGGAGAGACCCAGTACTTC. Translating it yields CASSLLRRLAGETQYF. Full variable domain (missing parts from reference TRBV7-2 and TRBJ2-5): GAGVSQSPSNKVTEKGKDVELRCDPISGHTALYWYRQSLGQGLEFLIYFQGNSAPDKSGLPSDRFSAERTGGSVSTLTIQRTQQEDSAVYLCASSLLRRLAGETQYFGPGTRLLVL.

This sequence joins TRBV28 and TRBJ2-1; weak D call: TRBD1 (5 bases). Trimming pared 3 bases from V and 7 bases from J, leaving 16 bases between. Germline CDR1 is MDHEN and CDR2 is SYDVKM. This CDR3 has 15 residues. The DNA for the CDR3 is TGTGCCAGCAGTTTCAGACAGAGCTTTGGGAATGAGCAGTTCTTC. Its protein is CASSFRQSFGNEQFF.

This clonotype showed up just a few times. This chain links TRBV28 with TRBJ2-1; 7 nucleotides line up with TRBD1. This CDR3 has 16 residues. Germline loops: CDR1 MDHEN, CDR2 SYDVKM. The J segment lost 3 bases and the V segment lost 2 bases, leaving 7 bases of the junction unmatched. The CDR3 nucleotides read TGTGCCAGCAGTTTACAGGGGGTAGCTTTCTACAATGAGCAGTTCTTC. Its protein product is CASSLQGVAFYNEQFF.

This clonotype has a handful of counts. The V and J genes are TRBV12-3 or TRBV12-4 and TRBJ2-2; possible D gene TRBD2, 5 bases. The V and J ends lost 8 bases and 1 base respectively, with 5 bases between them. This CDR3 has 12 amino acids. The CDR3: CASEGNTGELFF. The DNA of the CDR3 is TGTGCCAGCGAGGGGAACACCGGGGAGCTGTTTTTT.

This chain links TRBV7-2 with TRBJ2-5, with D maybe TRBD2 (5 bases). The V gene lost 5 bases and the J gene lost 2 bases, with 21 bases spanning the gap. The CDR3 extends over 17 amino acids. Per germline, CDR1 SGHTA and CDR2 FQGNSA. CDR3 amino acids: CASSPRAGLIGQETQYF. The CDR3 region has the DNA TGTGCCAGCAGCCCTAGGGCGGGCCTAATAGGACAAGAGACCCAGTACTTC.

V gene TRBV13 combines with J gene TRBJ2-1; 14 nucleotides line up with TRBD2. Germline V gene data show CDR1 as PRHDT and CDR2 as FYEKMQ (reference sequence). Losses at the gene ends were 5 bases for V and 4 bases for J; bases not matched to a gene: 7. The CDR3 contains 17 residues. CDR3 region: CASSEGTSGSRYNEQFF. The DNA for the CDR3 is TGTGCCAGCAGCGAAGGGACTAGCGGGAGTCGGTACAATGAGCAGTTCTTC.

J is TRBJ1-6 and V is TRBV2; D unclear. Trimming removed 5 bases at V and 7 bases at J, with 12 bases between. The germline CDR1 and CDR2 sequences are SNHLY and FYNNEI. The CDR3 is 14 residues long. The CDR3 protein is CASSLTSPNSPLHF. The CDR3, as DNA: TGTGCCAGCAGTCTTACAAGTCCGAATTCACCCCTCCACTTT.

This clonotype was seen a handful of times. This chain joins TRBV2 and TRBJ1-1, with D perhaps matching TRBD1 (6 bases). Germline lookup yields CDR1 SNHLY and CDR2 FYNNEI. V lost 1 base and J lost 4, with 7 bases in between. The CDR3 is made up of 13 amino acids. The CDR3 nucleotides are TGTGCCAGCAGTGAAGAGGGGGGCACTGAAGCTTTCTTT. Protein sequence: CASSEEGGTEAFF.

This clonotype has a handful of counts. The genes are TRBV25-1 and TRBJ2-2; D unclear. Germline loops: CDR1 MGHDK, CDR2 SYGVNS. V lost 4 bases and J 6 bases, leaving 18 bases between the germline ends. This CDR3 is built from 16 residues. The CDR3, as DNA: TGTGCCAGCAGTGGGGCGCGCATCCGAACACCCGGGGAGCTGTTTTTT. Its translation: CASSGARIRTPGELFF.

The V call is TRBV5-1, the J call TRBJ1-2; 7 bases are shared with TRBD1. CDR1 and CDR2 from the germline V gene are SGHRS and YFSETQ. Trimming at V came to 10 bases and at J to 8 bases, leaving 8 bases not matched to a gene. The length of the CDR3 is 11 residues. CDR3 nucleotides: TGCGCCTCCAGGGGGATCTGGGGCTACACCTTC. Amino acids: CASRGIWGYTF.

The V call is TRBV6-2 or TRBV6-3, the J call TRBJ2-5; 7 nucleotides agree with TRBD1. The DNA end is more similar to TRBJ2-1, so the J call may be wrong. The CDR3 has 12 residues. Germline CDR1 reads MNHEY; CDR2 reads SVGEGT. The CDR3: CASSRTGREQFF. The CDR3 DNA is TGTGCCAGCAGCCGGACAGGTCGTGAGCAGTTCTTC.

A few counts support this clonotype. J is TRBJ2-7 and V is TRBV5-1; D possibly corresponds to TRBD1 (6 bases). Germline V gene lookup returns CDR1 SGHRS and CDR2 YFSETQ. Trimming removed 1 base from V and 2 bases from J, with 13 bases in between. There are 15 residues in the CDR3. CDR3: CASSLNADSPYEQYF. CDR3 sequence (DNA): TGCGCCAGCAGCTTGAACGCGGACAGCCCCTACGAGCAGTACTTC.

This sequence joins TRBV7-9 and TRBJ2-5; D ambiguous. This CDR3 region has 15 residues. Trimming cost V 5 bases and J 2 bases, with 15 bases left between them. Germline V gene lookup returns CDR1 SEHNR and CDR2 FQNEAQ (reference sequence). In DNA, the CDR3 is TGTGCCAGCAGCGTCGTCATCGCCGAGCAAGAGACCCAGTACTTC. This sequence encodes CASSVVIAEQETQYF.

The sample holds a few counts of this clonotype. The chain joins TRBV6-6 to TRBJ2-5, with D tentatively TRBD2 (6 bases). The DNA end is a closer match to TRBJ2-7, so the J assignment may be wrong. Looked up from germline, CDR1 is MNHNY and CDR2 is SVGAGI (reference sequence). The CDR3 totals 14 residues. CDR3 loop: CASSYWGESYEQYF. For the CDR3, the DNA is TGTGCCAGCAGTTACTGGGGGGAGTCCTACGAGCAGTACTTC.

This CDR3 is CASSLDLTKTYEQYF. CDR3 DNA sequence: TGCGCCAGCAGCTTGGATTTAACAAAAACCTACGAGCAGTACTTC. The J gene is TRBJ2-7, the V gene TRBV5-1; D remains ambiguous. The CDR3 loop spans 15 amino acids. CDR1 and CDR2 from the germline V gene are SGHRS and YFSETQ. V dropped 0 bases and J dropped 2 bases, with 12 bases sitting between them.

The sample holds a few counts of this clonotype. V gene TRBV20-1 combines with J gene TRBJ2-1; 7 bases are a match to TRBD1. J was trimmed by 3 bases and V by 2 bases; bases with no gene match: 4. Germline assignment: CDR1 DFQATT and CDR2 SNEGSKA (reference sequence). CDR3 length: 14 residues. This chain's CDR3 is CSARTWTGYNEQFF. CDR3 DNA sequence: TGCAGTGCTAGAACCTGGACAGGCTACAATGAGCAGTTCTTC.

The rearrangement uses TRBV12-5 and TRBJ2-3, with 10 nucleotides matching TRBD2. This CDR3 is 15 amino acids long. J lost 4 bases, V lost 5 bases, and 6 bases had no gene match. Germline CDR1 LGHNT, CDR2 FRNRAP. The CDR3, as DNA: TGTGCTAGTGGTCCCCCCGGGACTAGCGCAGATACGCAGTATTTT. This gives the protein CASGPPGTSADTQYF.

This clonotype was detected a few times. The CDR3 nucleotides read TGTGCCAGCAGCCGCGGAGAACACAGCGGGGGGGCAGGCGAGCAGTACTTC. This encodes CASSRGEHSGGAGEQYF. The chain recombines TRBV6-2 or TRBV6-3 with TRBJ2-5; 10 nucleotides align to TRBD2. The J call may not be correct, given that the DNA end is closer to TRBJ2-7. CDR3 length: 17 residues. Per germline, CDR1 MNHEY and CDR2 SVGEGT.

The V and J genes are TRBV3-1 and TRBJ2-1; no clear D. The CDR3 has 13 residues. The V end lost 9 bases, the J end lost 8 bases, and 17 bases lay between the germline ends. Germline V gene sequence: CDR1 LGHDT, CDR2 YNNKEL (reference sequence). This CDR3 is CASQKYAVDEQFF. As DNA, the CDR3 is TGTGCCAGTCAGAAGTATGCTGTGGATGAGCAGTTCTTC.

This clonotype was seen a handful of times. This chain uses TRBV29-1 with TRBJ1-2; D not certain. This CDR3 is built from 13 residues. V lost 0 bases and J 3 bases, leaving 8 bases between the germline ends. From germline, CDR1 is SQVTM and CDR2 ANQGSEA. CDR3 loop: CSVEDPGDYGYTF. In DNA, the CDR3 is TGCAGCGTTGAAGATCCTGGGGACTATGGCTACACCTTC.

About this clonotype: At one boundary the junction diverges from the germline segment, which might be a read error. V is TRBV9 and J is TRBJ1-3, with D possibly matching TRBD1 (5 bases). The CDR3 length is 15 residues. Germline CDR1 reads SGDLS; CDR2 reads YYNGEE. This CDR3 is CASSAEGASGNTIYF. CDR3 nucleotides: TGTGCCAGCAGCGCTGAAGGGGCCTCTGGGAACACCATATATTTT.

This clonotype was seen a handful of times. DNA for the CDR3: TGTGCCAGCAGCCATCCTGGGGCCCCCTACGAGCAGTACTTC. Amino acids: CASSHPGAPYEQYF. The chain employs TRBV14 and TRBJ2-7; perhaps TRBD1 as D (5 bases). This CDR3 is 14 amino acids long. With 3 bases removed from V and 2 bases from J, the gap between germline ends came to 11 bases. Germline V gives CDR1 SGHDN, CDR2 FVKESK.

This clonotype turned up a few times. The J gene is TRBJ2-1, the V gene TRBV9; 10 nucleotides line up with TRBD2. The ends lost 2 bases at V and 4 bases at J; junction bases unmatched: 3. CDR3 length: 15 amino acids. CDR1 and CDR2 (germline): SGDLS, YYNGEE. CDR3 in DNA: TGTGCCAGCAGCGTCGGGACTAGCGCTTACAATGAGCAGTTCTTC. Amino acid sequence: CASSVGTSAYNEQFF.

The gene calls are TRBV3-1 and TRBJ2-5, with 13 bases lining up with TRBD2. The CDR3 runs 15 residues. Per the germline V gene, CDR1 is LGHDT and CDR2 is YNNKEL (reference sequence). Germline trimming cut 5 bases from V and 5 bases from J; bases unmatched to any gene: 5. The CDR3 sequence is CASSTRTSGSETQYF. The CDR3 nucleotides read TGTGCCAGCAGCACCCGGACTAGCGGGAGTGAGACCCAGTACTTC.

This clonotype was seen more than once but under ten times. The chain employs TRBV12-3 or TRBV12-4 and TRBJ2-3; D is perhaps TRBD1 or TRBD2 (5 bases each). There are 16 residues in the CDR3. V dropped 3 bases and J dropped 1 base, with 14 bases sitting between them. For the CDR3, the DNA is TGTGCCAGCAGTTTCGGGGCCAGCATAGGCACAGATACGCAGTATTTT. It translates to CASSFGASIGTDTQYF.

This clonotype was counted only a few times. This rearrangement joins TRBV3-1 to TRBJ2-7; 8 bases are shared with TRBD2. Germline V gives CDR1 LGHDT, CDR2 YNNKEL (reference sequence). CDR3 size: 15 residues. The V and J ends lost 3 bases and 3 bases, in that order; junction bases with no gene match: 7. The CDR3 bases are TGTGCCAGCAGCCACGCAGCGGGAGAGGTCTACGAGCAGTACTTC. Its protein is CASSHAAGEVYEQYF.